Below, 4 T cell receptor beta chains from the same sample are listed, as sequenced in a study of T cells expressing NK-cell markers. TCRdb reprocessed the 5' RACE reads, with one entry per CDR3 protein and no DNA. The sample data list 300,000 to 500,000 distinct CDR3 sequences. The specimen was blood T cells: a sorted CD56 or NKG2C T cell subset, CD4+ or CD8+ T cells, or bulk PBMC T cells (not recorded which). The receptors come from a woman aged 50 to 60 in good health.

The chain is built from TRBV3-1 and TRBJ1-2. The CDR3 runs 13 residues. Looked up from germline, CDR1 is LGHDT and CDR2 is YNNKEL (reference sequence). The CDR3 loop reads CASSLRLLGGYTF.

The chain joins TRBV12-3 or TRBV12-4 to TRBJ2-7; TCRdb's assignment of TRBD1 cannot be checked, as there is no DNA. CDR3 size: 14 residues. Here the CDR3 reads CASSFLDGTREQYF.

CDR3 residues: CASSLEGWLEETQYF. The chain employs TRBV5-1 and TRBJ2-5; the TCRdb call, TRBD1, lacks DNA for checking. The CDR3 has 15 residues. The germline V gene encodes CDR1 SGHRS and CDR2 YFSETQ. The whole variable domain, remainder taken from reference TRBV5-1 and TRBJ2-5, is KAGVTQTPRYLIKTRGQQVTLSCSPISGHRSVSWYQQTPGQGLQFLFEYFSETQRNKGNFPGRFSGRQFSNSRSEMNVSTLELGDSALYLCASSLEGWLEETQYFGPGTRLLVL.

V usage is TRBV24-1 and J usage is TRBJ1-5. The CDR3 contains 14 residues. Germline V lookup: CDR1 KGHDR, CDR2 SFDVKD. The CDR3 spells CATQDGPSNQPQHF.